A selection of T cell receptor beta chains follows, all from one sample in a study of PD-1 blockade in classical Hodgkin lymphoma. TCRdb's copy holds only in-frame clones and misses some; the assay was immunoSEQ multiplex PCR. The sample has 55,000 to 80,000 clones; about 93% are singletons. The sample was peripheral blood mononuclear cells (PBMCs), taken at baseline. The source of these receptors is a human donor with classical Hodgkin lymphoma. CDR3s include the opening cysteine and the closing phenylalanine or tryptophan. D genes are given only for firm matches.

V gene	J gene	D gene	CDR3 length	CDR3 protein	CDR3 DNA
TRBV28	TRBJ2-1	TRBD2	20	CASSMGLAKYPSLRDNEQFF	TGTGCCAGCAGTATGGGACTAGCGAAGTACCCATCACTCCGTGACAATGAGCAGTTCTTC
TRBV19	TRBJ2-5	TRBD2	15	CASSIAGGAQETQYF	TGTGCCAGTAGTATAGCGGGGGGGGCGCAAGAGACCCAGTACTTC
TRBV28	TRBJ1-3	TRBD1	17	CASAEGTADLSGNTIYF	TGTGCCAGCGCGGAAGGGACAGCCGATCTCTCTGGAAACACCATATATTTT
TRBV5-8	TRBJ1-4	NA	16	CASSLTAPATNEKLFF	TGTGCCAGCAGCTTGACAGCTCCGGCAACTAATGAAAAACTGTTTTTT
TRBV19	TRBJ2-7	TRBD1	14	CASRTGTGRHEQYF	TGTGCCAGTAGAACCGGGACAGGGAGGCACGAGCAGTACTTC
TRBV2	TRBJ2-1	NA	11	CASPRGNEQFF	TGTGCCAGCCCCCGGGGGAATGAGCAGTTCTTC
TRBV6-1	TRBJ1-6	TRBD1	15	CASSERGRGHSPLHF	TGTGCCAGCAGTGAAAGGGGCAGGGGGCACTCACCCCTCCACTTT
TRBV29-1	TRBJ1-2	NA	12	CSVESRTYGYTF	TGCAGCGTTGAAAGTCGGACGTATGGCTACACCTTC
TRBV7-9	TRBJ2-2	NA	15	CASSWDGTGTGELFF	TGTGCCAGCAGCTGGGACGGGACTGGCACCGGGGAGCTGTTTTTT
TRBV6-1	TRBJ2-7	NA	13	CASRSVDNYEQYF	TGTGCCAGCAGATCAGTCGACAACTACGAGCAGTACTTC